This is a list of T cell receptor beta chains from one sample in a study of T-cell reconstitution after alpha-beta-depleted transplantation in children. TCRdb re-derived calls from the PCR reads in MiXCR, one entry per CDR3 protein. This sample yields around 450,000 distinct CDR3 sequences, of which roughly 10% are seen a single time; 2% belongs to the top ten. This specimen was PBMCs, taken before TCRalphabeta/CD19-depleted stem cell transplant. All receptors derive from a child aged 2 to 10 with inherited bone marrow failure, due to receive a stem cell transplant. Each CDR3 is given with its conserved first and last residue. Each record gives: V gene, D gene, J gene, CDR3 length, clone size, CDR3 protein, CDR3 DNA. The D gene is left open where the match is weak. Only some rows state a clone size, as once, few, many or a class for expanded clones.

TRBV6-1	TRBD2	TRBJ2-5	18	many	CASSARLAGGFSQETQYF	TGTGCCAGCAGTGCCCGACTAGCGGGAGGGTTTTCCCAAGAGACCCAGTACTTC
TRBV9	NA	TRBJ2-1	14	many	CASSVTGSYNEQFF	TGTGCCAGCAGCGTGACGGGCTCCTACAATGAGCAGTTCTTC
TRBV30	TRBD1	TRBJ2-2	14	NA	CAQVGDRGGGELFF	TGTGCCCAAGTCGGGGACAGGGGAGGTGGGGAGCTGTTTTTT
TRBV20-1	NA	TRBJ2-7	16	NA	CSATAARDTLSYEQYF	TGCAGTGCTACGGCAGCACGGGACACCCTGTCCTACGAGCAGTACTTC
TRBV12-3/TRBV12-4	TRBD1	TRBJ2-2	17	many	CASKKLPDRLRGQELFF	TGTGCCAGCAAAAAATTGCCGGACAGGCTTAGGGGACAGGAGCTGTTTTTT
TRBV11-2	TRBD2	TRBJ2-3	17	many	CASSQAGGGLGTDTQYF	TGTGCCAGCAGCCAAGCGGGAGGTGGCCTCGGCACAGATACGCAGTATTTT
TRBV2	TRBD2	TRBJ2-5	15	many	CASRPLAGHQETQYF	TGTGCCAGCAGACCACTAGCGGGACACCAAGAGACCCAGTACTTC
TRBV5-6	NA	TRBJ2-3	13	many	CASSMDPEDTQYF	TGTGCCAGCAGCATGGACCCGGAGGATACGCAGTATTTT
TRBV20-1	NA	TRBJ2-7	13	NA	CSASGSAPNEQYF	TGCAGTGCTAGCGGGAGCGCCCCCAACGAGCAGTACTTC
TRBV10-3	NA	TRBJ2-2	11	many	CAISSYGELFF	TGTGCCATCAGTAGTTACGGGGAGCTGTTTTTT
TRBV20-1	NA	TRBJ2-1	11	many	CSAPSPGPQFF	TGCAGTGCTCCTTCTCCGGGACCCCAGTTCTTC
TRBV12-3/TRBV12-4	TRBD2	TRBJ2-7	15	many	CASSSLGLVNHEQYF	TGTGCCAGCAGTTCCTTGGGACTAGTCAACCACGAGCAGTACTTC
TRBV3-1	NA	TRBJ2-7	14	many	CASSLDSLSYEQYF	TGTGCCAGCAGTTTGGACTCCCTCTCCTACGAGCAGTACTTC
TRBV10-1	NA	TRBJ1-2	13	many	CASSRGQSYGYTF	TGCGCCAGCAGTCGAGGACAGAGCTATGGCTACACCTTC
TRBV7-2	NA	TRBJ1-5	15	NA	CASSLSGGRRQPQHF	TGTGCCAGCAGCTTATCGGGGGGGCGTCGGCAGCCCCAGCATTTT
TRBV7-9	NA	TRBJ2-1	16	many	CASSLTRGPRRNEQFF	TGTGCCAGCAGCCTAACCAGGGGTCCTAGGAGAAATGAGCAGTTCTTC
TRBV7-6	TRBD1	TRBJ1-1	15	many	CASSLVTGRDTEAFF	TGTGCCAGCAGCTTAGTGACAGGGAGGGACACTGAAGCTTTCTTT
TRBV2	TRBD1	TRBJ2-7	15	many	CASNDRDRVPYEQYF	TGTGCCAGCAACGACCGGGACAGGGTACCCTACGAGCAGTACTTC
TRBV28	TRBD1	TRBJ2-1	18	many	CASSQYSQGALIYNEQFF	TGTGCCAGCAGCCAATACTCACAGGGGGCGTTAATTTACAATGAGCAGTTCTTC
TRBV30	NA	TRBJ1-4	13	few	CAWSVNLNEKLFF	TGTGCCTGGAGTGTAAACCTTAATGAAAAACTGTTTTTT
TRBV11-2	TRBD2	TRBJ2-3	19	many	CASSLDGQQAAAGADTQYF	TGTGCCAGCAGCTTAGACGGTCAGCAAGCGGCCGCGGGGGCAGATACGCAGTATTTT
TRBV20-1	NA	TRBJ2-1	15	many	CSASSRRRNYNEQFF	TGCAGTGCTAGCTCCAGGAGACGAAACTACAATGAGCAGTTCTTC
TRBV2	NA	TRBJ2-5	13	many	CASSAFGGETQYF	TGTGCCAGCAGTGCGTTCGGTGGGGAGACCCAGTACTTC
TRBV6-5	TRBD1	TRBJ2-2	15	many	CASSLRDRGPGELFF	TGTGCCAGCAGTTTACGGGACAGGGGGCCCGGGGAGCTGTTTTTT
TRBV27	TRBD1	TRBJ2-7	15	NA	CASSLIGTGMREQYF	TGTGCCAGCAGTTTAATTGGGACAGGGATGCGCGAGCAGTACTTC
TRBV4-1	TRBD2	TRBJ2-7	16	many	CASSQPGLAGVYEQYF	TGCGCCAGCAGCCAACCAGGACTAGCGGGAGTCTACGAGCAGTACTTC
TRBV10-3	TRBD1	TRBJ2-3	14	many	CAISRTGGTDTQYF	TGTGCCATCAGTAGGACAGGGGGCACAGATACGCAGTATTTT
TRBV27	NA	TRBJ2-7	16	many	CASSSFKQGGTYEQYF	TGTGCCAGCAGTTCCTTCAAGCAGGGTGGGACTTACGAGCAGTACTTC
TRBV11-2	NA	TRBJ2-7	15	many	CASSRSTDPSYEQYF	TGTGCCAGCAGCAGATCGACAGACCCCTCCTACGAGCAGTACTTC
TRBV10-3	NA	TRBJ2-3	18	many	CAISEPQVLAQSADTQYF	TGTGCCATCAGTGAGCCGCAAGTATTGGCCCAGAGCGCAGATACGCAGTATTTT
TRBV30	TRBD2	TRBJ2-1	14	NA	CASLGTSGYNEQFF	TGTGCCTCGTTGGGGACTAGCGGATACAATGAGCAGTTCTTC
TRBV9	TRBD2	TRBJ2-7	13	many	CASSGLAGGEQYF	TGTGCCAGCAGCGGCCTAGCGGGGGGCGAGCAGTACTTC
TRBV7-2	NA	TRBJ1-5	14	many	CASSLVRGDQPQHF	TGTGCCAGCAGCTTAGTCAGGGGCGATCAGCCCCAGCATTTT
TRBV4-3	NA	TRBJ2-2	16	many	CASSQEIGSITGELFF	TGCGCCAGCAGCCAAGAAATCGGGTCTATCACCGGGGAGCTGTTTTTT
TRBV7-2	TRBD2	TRBJ2-1	14	many	CASSPRLANNEQFF	TGTGCCAGCAGCCCAAGACTAGCAAACAATGAGCAGTTCTTC
TRBV6-1	NA	TRBJ2-7	11	many	CASSVPGQEYF	TGTGCCAGCAGTGTACCGGGACAAGAGTACTTC
TRBV6-2/TRBV6-3	TRBD1	TRBJ2-7	14	NA	CASRPLTGDLEQYF	TGTGCCAGCAGACCGTTGACAGGGGACCTTGAGCAGTACTTC
TRBV4-3	TRBD2	TRBJ2-3	18	many	CASSQDPPGGPGTDTQYF	TGCGCCAGCAGCCAAGATCCCCCGGGAGGGCCAGGGACAGATACGCAGTATTTT
TRBV4-1	NA	TRBJ2-5	17	many	CASSQEGLVFGQETQYF	TGCGCCAGCAGCCAAGAGGGGTTGGTATTCGGACAAGAGACCCAGTACTTC
TRBV4-2	TRBD2	TRBJ2-1	17	many	CASSQDGLAGGRYEQFF	TGTGCCAGCAGCCAAGACGGTCTAGCGGGAGGGCGGTATGAGCAGTTCTTC
TRBV20-1	TRBD2	TRBJ2-1	15	many	CSARDRRAGVAEQFF	TGCAGTGCTAGAGATCGTAGAGCGGGAGTAGCCGAGCAGTTCTTC
TRBV5-1	NA	TRBJ2-2	17	few	CASSSLAGGPSTGELFF	TGCGCCAGCAGCTCCCTGGCTGGGGGCCCCAGCACCGGGGAGCTGTTTTTT
TRBV4-2	TRBD2	TRBJ2-3	14	NA	CASSPPGTSVAQYF	TGTGCCAGCAGCCCACCCGGGACTAGCGTGGCGCAGTATTTT
TRBV19	NA	TRBJ2-7	12	many	CATRGASYEQYF	TGTGCCACCAGAGGGGCCTCCTACGAGCAGTACTTC